The 5 T cell receptor beta chains presented below share a single source sample, sequenced in a study of blood T cell repertoires in COVID-19. Sequenced by immunoSEQ multiplex PCR; TCRdb stores in-frame clones only, minus some. The repertoire holds around 130,000 clones, over 65% seen once, with about 5% in the top ten. The sequenced sample was peripheral blood. These receptors all come from a woman aged 70-85 years with acute or convalescent COVID-19.

This chain links TRBV29-1 with TRBJ2-4; D gene unclear. From germline, CDR1 is SQVTM and CDR2 ANQGSEA. This CDR3 region has 16 residues. With 4 bases removed from V and 1 base from J, the gap between germline ends came to 17 bases. This chain's CDR3 is CSVVPQALFAKNIQYF. DNA of the CDR3: TGCAGCGTTGTTCCCCAGGCCCTTTTTGCCAAAAACATTCAGTACTTC.

The chain has TRBV2 and TRBJ1-1, with TRBD1 as a possible D gene (6 bases). This CDR3 region has 13 residues. Deletions cut 6 bases from V and 4 bases from J, with 12 bases between. Per germline, CDR1 SNHLY and CDR2 FYNNEI. CDR3 residues: CASRPSGVTEAFF. Written as DNA, the CDR3 is TGTGCCAGCAGGCCCTCAGGGGTCACTGAAGCTTTCTTT. The entire variable domain, with the rest obtained from reference TRBV2 and TRBJ1-1, is as follows: EPEVTQTPSHQVTQMGQEVILRCVPISNHLYFYWYRQILGQKVEFLVSFYNNEISEKSEIFDDQFSVERPDGSNFTLKIRSTKLEDSAMYFCASRPSGVTEAFFGQGTRLTVV.

The CDR3 loop is CASSLGQGYNQPQHF. The CDR3 nucleotides read TGTGCCAGCAGCCTTGGACAGGGCTACAATCAGCCCCAGCATTTT. The chain joins TRBV7-8 to TRBJ1-5; TRBD1 agrees at 8 bases. Germline assignment: CDR1 SGHVS and CDR2 FQNEAQ. This CDR3 is built from 15 residues. V was pared by 5 bases and J by 3 bases, with 6 bases of the junction left unmatched.

This clone appeared once. The CDR3 sequence: CASSFTPGGTEAFF. The CDR3 DNA sequence: TGTGCCAGCAGCTTCACACCCGGGGGCACTGAAGCTTTCTTT. The chain is built from TRBV7-8 and TRBJ1-1; weak D call: TRBD1 (5 bases). Deletions cut 3 bases from V and 4 bases from J, with 12 bases between. CDR1 is SGHVS and CDR2 is FQNEAQ in the germline V gene. This CDR3 has 14 residues.

This chain links TRBV25-1 with TRBJ1-1; tentative D call: TRBD1 (6 bases). The germline V gene has CDR1 MGHDK and CDR2 SYGVNS. The ends were cut back, 4 bases at V and 8 bases at J, with 14 bases in the middle. CDR3 length: 13 amino acids. This CDR3 is CASSVWDKPEAFF. DNA for the CDR3: TGTGCCAGCAGTGTATGGGACAAGCCAGAAGCTTTCTTT.